This TCR beta chain emerged from a study of blood T cell repertoires in COVID-19. Study at large: Acute and convalescent COVID-19 specimens originated in the United States, Italy and Spain.

Looked up from germline, CDR1 is SGHRS and CDR2 is YFSETQ. This CDR3 spans 17 amino acids. V lost 4 bases to trimming and J lost 6 bases, with 23 bases between them. Sequencing used immunoSEQ multiplex PCR; TCRdb keeps in-frame clones, though not all of them. The sample gives a few hundred thousand clones, about 88% of which show up once; more than 0.95% is in the top ten. Study members were between about 18 and 95 years old and lived in 20 to 30 US regions. Two negative PCRs, clearance, or symptom resolution were required of recovered Cohort 3 donors. The chain employs TRBV5-1 and TRBJ2-1; D possibly corresponds to TRBD1 (6 bases). The sample taken for sequencing was PBMCs or T cells enriched from blood (not recorded which). This clonotype was sampled from a woman in her late teens or twenties who had recovered from COVID-19. CDR3 residues: CASSRGYSNMRGNEQFF. The CDR3 DNA follows: TGCGCCAGCAGCAGGGGGTACTCGAATATGAGGGGCAATGAGCAGTTCTTC.